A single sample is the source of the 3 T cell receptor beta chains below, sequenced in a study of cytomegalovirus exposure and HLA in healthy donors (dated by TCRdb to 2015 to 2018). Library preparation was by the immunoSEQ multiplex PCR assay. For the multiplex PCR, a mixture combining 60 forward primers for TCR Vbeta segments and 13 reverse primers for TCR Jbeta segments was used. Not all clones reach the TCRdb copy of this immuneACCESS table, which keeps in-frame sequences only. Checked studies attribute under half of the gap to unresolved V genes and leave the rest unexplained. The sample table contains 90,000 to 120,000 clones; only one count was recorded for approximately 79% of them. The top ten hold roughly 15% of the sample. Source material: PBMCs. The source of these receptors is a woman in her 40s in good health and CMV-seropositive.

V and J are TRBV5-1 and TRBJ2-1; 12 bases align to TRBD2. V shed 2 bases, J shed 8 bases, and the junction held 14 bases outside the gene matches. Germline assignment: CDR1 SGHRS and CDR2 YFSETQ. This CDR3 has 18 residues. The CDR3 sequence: CASSFYRTSGELRDEQFF. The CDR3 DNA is TGCGCCAGCAGCTTCTACCGGACTAGCGGGGAGCTCCGCGATGAGCAGTTCTTC.

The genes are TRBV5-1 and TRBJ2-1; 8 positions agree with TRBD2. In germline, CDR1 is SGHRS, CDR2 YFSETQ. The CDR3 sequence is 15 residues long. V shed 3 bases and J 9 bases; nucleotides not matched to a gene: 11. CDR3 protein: CASSSYPGGRSEQFF. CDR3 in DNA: TGCGCCAGCAGCTCTTATCCGGGGGGGCGGAGTGAGCAGTTCTTC. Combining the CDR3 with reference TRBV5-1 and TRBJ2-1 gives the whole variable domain KAGVTQTPRYLIKTRGQQVTLSCSPISGHRSVSWYQQTPGQGLQFLFEYFSETQRNKGNFPGRFSGRQFSNSRSEMNVSTLELGDSALYLCASSSYPGGRSEQFFGPGTRLTVL.

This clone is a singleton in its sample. CDR3 in DNA: TGTGCCAGCAGTGGGCAGACTTACTACGAGCAGTACTTC. It encodes CASSGQTYYEQYF. The chain is built from TRBV2 and TRBJ2-7; the D is unclear. The germline V gene encodes CDR1 SNHLY and CDR2 FYNNEI. Trimming shortened V by 4 bases and J by 3 bases, and 10 bases separated the two germline ends. The CDR3 covers 13 residues.